This T cell receptor beta chain was found in a study of cytomegalovirus exposure and HLA in healthy donors. This clone has just a few counts. Germline-derived CDR1 and CDR2 are SGHVS and FQNEAQ. The V segment lost 5 bases and the J segment 10 bases; nucleotides outside the gene matches: 9. The CDR3 contains 14 residues. The PCR ran on 60 Vbeta and 13 Jbeta primers. Data came from immunoSEQ multiplex PCR; TCRdb stores just in-frame clones and leaves some out. The sample yields about 120,000 clones, about 76% seen once. The sequence was obtained from a man aged 55 to 70 in good health and CMV-seropositive. The rearrangement links TRBV7-8 to TRBJ2-1; the match to TRBD1 covers 9 bases. The sequenced sample was PBMCs. CDR3 residues: CASSLGTGSGEQFF. The CDR3 DNA reads TGTGCCAGCAGCCTAGGGACAGGGTCGGGCGAGCAGTTCTTC.